This entry describes one TCR beta chain. The antigen is undetermined. These data come from a study of long-term antiretroviral therapy in people with HIV. Whole-study results and caveats: Controls had broader CDR3 length ranges than HIV repertoires did. Blood obtained between 2004 and 2017 may reflect older ART regimens.

The CDR3 is made up of 18 amino acids. V was pared by 5 bases and J by 3 bases, with 18 bases of the junction left unmatched. Germline CDR1 is MGHRA and CDR2 is YSYEKL. Sequencing used immunoSEQ v3.0 at survey level. Sequencing efforts were directed toward about 40,000-50,000 T-cell genomes per sample. Some clones are missing from TCRdb's copy, which holds only in-frame ones; the method was immunoSEQ multiplex PCR. There are around 30,000 clones in the sample; about 85% occur only once, and 6.5% to 9% lies in the top ten. The genes are TRBV4-1 and TRBJ1-2, with 7 bases aligning to TRBD1. Material: unsorted PBMCs, obtained 3 years after starting antiretroviral therapy. This TCR was sampled from a middle-aged man with HIV. DNA of the CDR3: TGCGCCAGCAGCTCGTCCCTGACAGGGCCGAAGGACTACTATGGCTACACCTTC. Translating gives CASSSSLTGPKDYYGYTF.